This T cell receptor (beta chain) derives from a study of T cells in localized non-small cell lung cancer. Regarding the study as a whole: In the blood, greater T cell density corresponded to longer overall survival. A median about 62 of the top 100 tumor clones appeared in adjacent lung. Uninvolved neighboring lung showed the greatest T cell clonality, exceeding tumor.

With respect to this clone: Its matching antigen is unknown.

Method: immunoSEQ multiplex PCR; TCRdb's copy keeps in-frame clones and lacks some. Here the sample spans tens of thousands of clones, 80% to 85% being singletons. This CDR3 is 17 amino acids long. V was clipped by 5 bases and J by 2 bases, with 21 bases between them. Germline values: CDR1 SGHAT, CDR2 FQNNGV. The clonotype was recovered from a man aged 35 to 69 with stage III lung adenocarcinoma. The chain is built from TRBV11-2 and TRBJ1-1; D gene unclear. Sequenced material: peripheral blood mononuclear cells, taken before any cancer treatment. The CDR3 reads CASSPGLGRKLNTEAFF. The CDR3, as DNA: TGTGCCAGCAGCCCAGGTTTAGGACGGAAACTTAACACTGAAGCTTTCTTT.